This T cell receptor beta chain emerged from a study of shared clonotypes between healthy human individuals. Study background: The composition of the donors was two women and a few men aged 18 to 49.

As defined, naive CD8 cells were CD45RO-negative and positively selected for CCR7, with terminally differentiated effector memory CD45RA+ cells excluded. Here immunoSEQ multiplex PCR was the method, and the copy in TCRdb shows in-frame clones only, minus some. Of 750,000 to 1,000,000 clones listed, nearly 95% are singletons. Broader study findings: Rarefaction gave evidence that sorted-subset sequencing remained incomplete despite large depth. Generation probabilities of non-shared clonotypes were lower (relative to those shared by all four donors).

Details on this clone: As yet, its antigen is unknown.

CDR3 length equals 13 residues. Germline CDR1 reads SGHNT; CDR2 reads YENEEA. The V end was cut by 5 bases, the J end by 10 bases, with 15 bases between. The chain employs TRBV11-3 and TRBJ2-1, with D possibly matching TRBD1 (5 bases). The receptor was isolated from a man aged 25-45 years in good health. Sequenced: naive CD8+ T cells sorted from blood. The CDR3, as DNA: TGTGCCAGCAGCGATTATCAGGGTAGGGAGCAGTTCTTC. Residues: CASSDYQGREQFF. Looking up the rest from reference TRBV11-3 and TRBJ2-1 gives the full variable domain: EAGVVQSPRYKIIEKKQPVAFWCNPISGHNTLYWYLQNLGQGPELLIRYENEEAVDDSQLPKDRFSAERLKGVDSTLKIQPAELGDSAVYLCASSDYQGREQFFGPGTRLTVL.